This entry features one T cell receptor (beta chain) sequence. Its target is not known. The data belong to a study of response to subunit inactivated influenza vaccine. General study findings and limits: The authors suggested that every seasonal influenza vaccination recruits few new T cells.

TCRdb used MiXCR to reprocess the RT-PCR reads, holding one entry per CDR3 protein. In the table there are 530,000 or so distinct CDR3 sequences, about 10% of which are singletons. The CDR3 has 14 residues. Trimming removed 0 bases from V and 6 bases from J, with 11 bases in between. CDR1 is DFQATT and CDR2 is SNEGSKA in the germline V gene (reference sequence). The material sequenced was PBMCs from blood, taken on the day of vaccination. The chain recombines TRBV20-1 with TRBJ1-4, with a tentative D call TRBD1 (6 bases). This clonotype was obtained from a man aged 50-60 years who received an inactivated influenza vaccine. CDR3 DNA sequence: TGCAGTGCTAGAGAAGGGGGTTCGGATGAAAAACTGTTTTTT. It codes for CSAREGGSDEKLFF.